What follows is one T cell receptor (beta chain) and its context. Original methodology: Amplification of reference gene primers provided the estimated nucleated cell counts. Clones were read by immunoSEQ multiplex PCR, and TCRdb kept only the in-frame ones, dropping some. V and J calls and clone size are those listed in that table; D and trimming were worked out from the DNA. Counted here are 150,000 to 200,000 clones, roughly 80% occurring once; the ten biggest clones make up approximately 10%. Per the germline V gene, CDR1 is SGDLS and CDR2 is YYNGEE. The CDR3 runs 15 residues. Trimming pared 0 bases from V and 4 bases from J, leaving 13 bases between. The data originate from a study of blood T cell repertoires in COVID-19. Study background: Italy, Spain and the United States were the sources of the convalescent and acute COVID-19 samples.

Donors in Cohort 3 counted as recovered after two negative PCRs, clearance, or symptom resolution. Sequenced input: PBMCs or T cells enriched from blood (not recorded which). The chain combines TRBV9 with TRBJ1-1; the D is unclear. This clonotype was obtained from a man in his fifties who had recovered from COVID-19. The CDR3 protein is CASSVGQVPTTEAFF. DNA for the CDR3: TGTGCCAGCAGCGTAGGCCAGGTCCCCACCACTGAAGCTTTCTTT.